This T cell receptor (beta chain) was profiled in a study of blood T cell repertoires in COVID-19. The repertoire was sequenced with immunoSEQ multiplex PCR; TCRdb's copy has only in-frame clones and lacks some. The sample has 250,000 to 300,000 clones; 90% to 95% are singletons. The V gene end was trimmed by 5 bases and the J gene end by 1 base; junction bases not matched to a gene: 12. The CDR3 extends over 17 amino acids. Germline assignment: CDR1 SSHAT and CDR2 FNYEAQ (reference sequence). V is TRBV7-7 and J is TRBJ2-5, with TRBD2 matching over 8 bases. The sequence was obtained from a woman aged 25 to 39 with COVID-19, enrolled during active disease. The sample consisted of peripheral blood. In DNA, the CDR3 is TGTGCCAGCAGCCAGGAGCCCAGCGGGAGAGCCCAAGAGACCCAGTACTTC. This sequence encodes CASSQEPSGRAQETQYF.